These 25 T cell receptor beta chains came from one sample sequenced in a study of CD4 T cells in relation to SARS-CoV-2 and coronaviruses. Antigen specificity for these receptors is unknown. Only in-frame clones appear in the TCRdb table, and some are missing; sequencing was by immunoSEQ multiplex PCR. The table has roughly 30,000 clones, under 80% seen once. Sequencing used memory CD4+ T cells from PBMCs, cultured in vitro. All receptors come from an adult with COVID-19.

For the CDR3, the DNA is TGTGCCAGCCGGGACAGCTCCTACGAGCAGTACTTC. Amino acid sequence: CASRDSSYEQYF. The chain couples TRBV2 to TRBJ2-7, with 7 nucleotides matching TRBD1. This CDR3 comprises 12 residues. Germline lookup yields CDR1 SNHLY and CDR2 FYNNEI. The junction had 1 base not matched to a gene; V was cut back by 8 bases and J by 0 bases.

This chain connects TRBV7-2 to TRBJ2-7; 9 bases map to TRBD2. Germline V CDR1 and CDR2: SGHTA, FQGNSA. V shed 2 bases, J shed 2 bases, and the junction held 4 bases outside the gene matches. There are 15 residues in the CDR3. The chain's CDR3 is CASSLRAGGAYEQYF. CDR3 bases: TGTGCCAGCAGCTTAAGGGCGGGAGGGGCCTACGAGCAGTACTTC.

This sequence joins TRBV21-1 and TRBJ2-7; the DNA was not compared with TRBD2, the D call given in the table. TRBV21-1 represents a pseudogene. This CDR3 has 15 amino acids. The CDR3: CASSRRLAGEDEQYF. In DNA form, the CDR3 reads TGTGCCAGCAGCAGAAGACTAGCGGGAGAGGACGAGCAGTACTTC.

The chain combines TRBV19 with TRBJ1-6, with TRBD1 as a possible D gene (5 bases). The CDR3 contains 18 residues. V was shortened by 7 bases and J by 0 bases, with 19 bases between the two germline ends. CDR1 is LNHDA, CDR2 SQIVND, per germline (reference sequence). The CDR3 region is CASKVRFDSRSYNSPLHF. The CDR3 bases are TGTGCCAGTAAAGTTCGGTTCGACAGCCGCTCCTATAATTCACCCCTCCACTTT.

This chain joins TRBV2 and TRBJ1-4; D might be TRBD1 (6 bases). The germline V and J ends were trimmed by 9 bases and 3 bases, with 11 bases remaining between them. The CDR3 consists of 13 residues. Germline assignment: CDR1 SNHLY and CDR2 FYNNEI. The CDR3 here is CARGGAANEKLFF. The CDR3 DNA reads TGTGCCAGGGGGGGGGCAGCTAATGAAAAACTGTTTTTT.

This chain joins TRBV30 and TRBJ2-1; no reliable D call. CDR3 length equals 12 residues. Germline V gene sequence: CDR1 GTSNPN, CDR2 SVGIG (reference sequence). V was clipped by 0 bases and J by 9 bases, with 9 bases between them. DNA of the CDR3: TGTGCCTGGAGTGTGTCCAGCATTGAGCAGTTCTTC. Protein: CAWSVSSIEQFF.

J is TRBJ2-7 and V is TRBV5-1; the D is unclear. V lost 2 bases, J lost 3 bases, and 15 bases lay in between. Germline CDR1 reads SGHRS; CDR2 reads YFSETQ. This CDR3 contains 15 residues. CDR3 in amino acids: CASSLWTLGIYEQYF. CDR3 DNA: TGCGCCAGCAGCTTATGGACGCTCGGCATCTACGAGCAGTACTTC.

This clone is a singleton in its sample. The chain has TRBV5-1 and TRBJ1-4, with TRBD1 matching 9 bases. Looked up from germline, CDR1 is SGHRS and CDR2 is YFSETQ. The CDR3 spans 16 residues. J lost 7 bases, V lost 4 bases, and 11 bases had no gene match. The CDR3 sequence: CASSPEFGTGREKLFF. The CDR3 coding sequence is TGCGCCAGCAGCCCGGAGTTCGGGACAGGGCGTGAAAAACTGTTTTTT.

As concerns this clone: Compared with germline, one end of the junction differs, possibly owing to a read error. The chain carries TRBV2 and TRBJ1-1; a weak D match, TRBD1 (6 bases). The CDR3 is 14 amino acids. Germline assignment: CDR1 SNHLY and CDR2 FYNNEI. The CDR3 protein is CASSIQGDSTGAFF. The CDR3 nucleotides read TGTGCCAGCAGTATACAGGGAGACAGCACTGGAGCTTTCTTT.

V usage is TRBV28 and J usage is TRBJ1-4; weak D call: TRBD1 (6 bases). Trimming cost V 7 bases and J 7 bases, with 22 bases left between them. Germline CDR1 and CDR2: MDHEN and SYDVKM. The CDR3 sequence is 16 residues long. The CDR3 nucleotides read TGTGCCAGCACCCCCGGGTCTTGGGGGGCAGGTGAAAAACTGTTTTTT. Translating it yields CASTPGSWGAGEKLFF.

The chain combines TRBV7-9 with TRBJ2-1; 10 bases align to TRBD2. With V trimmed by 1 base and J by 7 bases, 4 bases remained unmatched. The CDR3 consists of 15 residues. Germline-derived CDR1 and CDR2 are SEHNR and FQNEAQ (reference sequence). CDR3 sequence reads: CASSLELAGTNEQFF. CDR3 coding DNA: TGTGCCAGCAGCTTAGAACTAGCGGGAACGAATGAGCAGTTCTTC.

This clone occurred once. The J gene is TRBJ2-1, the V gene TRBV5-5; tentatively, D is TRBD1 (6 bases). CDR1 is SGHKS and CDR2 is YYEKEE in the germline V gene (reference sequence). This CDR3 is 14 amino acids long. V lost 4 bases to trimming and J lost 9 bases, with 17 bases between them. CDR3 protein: CASSDPRGATEQFF. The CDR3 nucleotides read TGTGCCAGCAGCGATCCCAGGGGTGCAACTGAGCAGTTCTTC.

The CDR3 region has the DNA TGTGCCTGGAGCCCCTTGACCCGTCCTAGCGGACTATACAATGAGCAGTTCTTC. It yields the protein CAWSPLTRPSGLYNEQFF. The rearrangement links TRBV30 to TRBJ2-1; 7 positions agree with TRBD2. CDR1 and CDR2 from the germline V gene are GTSNPN and SVGIG (reference sequence). V lost 3 bases and J lost 4; bases outside the gene matches: 18. This CDR3 is 18 amino acids long.

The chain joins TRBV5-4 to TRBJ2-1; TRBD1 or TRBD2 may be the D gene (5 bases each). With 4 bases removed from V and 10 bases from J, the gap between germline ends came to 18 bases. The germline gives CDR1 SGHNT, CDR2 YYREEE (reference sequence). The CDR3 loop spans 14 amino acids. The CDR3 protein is CASSGHGNGAEQFF. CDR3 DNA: TGTGCCAGCAGCGGACATGGCAACGGGGCAGAGCAGTTCTTC.

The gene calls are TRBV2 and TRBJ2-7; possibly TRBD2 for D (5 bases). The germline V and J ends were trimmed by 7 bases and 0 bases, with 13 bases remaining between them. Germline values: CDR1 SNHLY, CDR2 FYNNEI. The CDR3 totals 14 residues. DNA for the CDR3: TGTGCCAGCATAATAGGACTCCTCTCCTACGAGCAGTACTTC. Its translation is CASIIGLLSYEQYF.

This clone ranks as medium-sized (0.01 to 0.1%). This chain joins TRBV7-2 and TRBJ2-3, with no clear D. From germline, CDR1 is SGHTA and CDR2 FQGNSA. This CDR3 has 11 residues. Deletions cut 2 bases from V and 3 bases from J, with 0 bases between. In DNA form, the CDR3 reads TGTGCCAGCAGCTTAACAGATACGCAGTATTTT. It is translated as CASSLTDTQYF.

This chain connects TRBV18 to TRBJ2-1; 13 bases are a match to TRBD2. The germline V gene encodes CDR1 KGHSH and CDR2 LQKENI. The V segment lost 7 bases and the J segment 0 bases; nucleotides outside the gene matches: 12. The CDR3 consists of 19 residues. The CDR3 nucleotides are TGTGCCAGCTTGATACCGGGACTAGCGGGACAGCTCTCCTACAATGAGCAGTTCTTC. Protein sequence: CASLIPGLAGQLSYNEQFF.

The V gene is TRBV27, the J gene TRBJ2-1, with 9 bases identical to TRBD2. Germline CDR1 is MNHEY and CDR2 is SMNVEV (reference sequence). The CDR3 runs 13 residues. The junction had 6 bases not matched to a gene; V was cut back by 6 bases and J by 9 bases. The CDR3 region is CASRRAGGSEQFF. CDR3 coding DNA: TGTGCCAGCAGACGAGCGGGAGGTAGTGAGCAGTTCTTC.

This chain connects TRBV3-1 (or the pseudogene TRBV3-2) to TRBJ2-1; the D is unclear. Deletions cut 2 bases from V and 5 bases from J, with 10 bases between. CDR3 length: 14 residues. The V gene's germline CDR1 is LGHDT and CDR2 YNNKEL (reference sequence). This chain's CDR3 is CASSQRQWNNEQFF. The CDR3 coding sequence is TGTGCCAGCAGCCAACGCCAGTGGAACAATGAGCAGTTCTTC.

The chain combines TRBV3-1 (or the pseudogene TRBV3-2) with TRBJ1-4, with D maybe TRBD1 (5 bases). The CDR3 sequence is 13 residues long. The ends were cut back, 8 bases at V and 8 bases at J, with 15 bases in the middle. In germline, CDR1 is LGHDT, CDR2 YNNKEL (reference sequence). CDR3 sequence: CASLGPGGEKLFF. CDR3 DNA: TGTGCCAGCCTGGGACCAGGAGGGGAAAAACTGTTTTTT.

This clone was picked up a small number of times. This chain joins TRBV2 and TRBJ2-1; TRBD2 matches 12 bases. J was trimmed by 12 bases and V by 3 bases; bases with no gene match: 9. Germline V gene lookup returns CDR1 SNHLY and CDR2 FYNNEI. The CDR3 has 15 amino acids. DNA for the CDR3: TGTGCCAGCAGTGATGGACTCGGACTAGCGGGATGGCAGTTCTTC. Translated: CASSDGLGLAGWQFF.

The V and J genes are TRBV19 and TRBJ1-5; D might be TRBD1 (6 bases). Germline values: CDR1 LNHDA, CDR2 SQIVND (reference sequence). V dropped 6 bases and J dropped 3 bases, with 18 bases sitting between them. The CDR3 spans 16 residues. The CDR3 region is CASSLTGWGLNQPQHF. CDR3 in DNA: TGTGCCAGTAGCCTTACAGGGTGGGGTCTCAATCAGCCCCAGCATTTT.

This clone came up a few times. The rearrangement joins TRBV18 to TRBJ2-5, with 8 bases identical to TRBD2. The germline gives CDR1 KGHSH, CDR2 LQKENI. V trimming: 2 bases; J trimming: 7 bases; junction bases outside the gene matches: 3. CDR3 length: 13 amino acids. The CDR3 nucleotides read TGTGCCAGCTCACCAGACCGGGAGGGGACCCAGTACTTC. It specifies CASSPDREGTQYF.

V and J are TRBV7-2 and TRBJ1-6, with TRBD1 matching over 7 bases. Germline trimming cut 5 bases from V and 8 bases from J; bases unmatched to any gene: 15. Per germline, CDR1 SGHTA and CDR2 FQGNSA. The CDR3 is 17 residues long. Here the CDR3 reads CASSLEGQGVWHSPLHF. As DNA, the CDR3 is TGTGCCAGCAGCCTGGAAGGCCAGGGGGTATGGCATTCACCCCTCCACTTT.

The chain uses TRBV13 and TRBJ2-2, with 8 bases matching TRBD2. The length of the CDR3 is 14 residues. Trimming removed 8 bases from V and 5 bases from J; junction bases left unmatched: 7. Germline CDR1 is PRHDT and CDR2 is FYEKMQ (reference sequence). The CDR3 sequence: CASQAGGRTGELFF. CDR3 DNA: TGTGCCAGCCAGGCGGGAGGTCGAACCGGGGAGCTGTTTTTT. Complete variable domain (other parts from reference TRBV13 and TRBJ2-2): AAGVIQSPRHLIKEKRETATLKCYPIPRHDTVYWYQQGPGQDPQFLISFYEKMQSDKGSIPDRFSAQQFSDYHSELNMSSLELGDSALYFCASQAGGRTGELFFGEGSRLTVL.